A selection of T cell receptor beta chains follows, all from one sample in a study of Graves' ophthalmopathy and Graves' hyperthyroidism. TCRdb processed the multiplex PCR reads anew with MiXCR; each CDR3 protein has one entry. In the table there are about 1.2 million distinct CDR3 sequences, 35% to 40% of which are singletons. The sequenced material came from peripheral blood or thyroid tissue (not recorded which). Receptors originate from an adult man with Graves' hyperthyroidism. Each CDR3 is given with its conserved first and last residue. A D gene is named only where the DNA matches it firmly. Not all rows give a size; the values are once, few, many and, for expanded clones, a class.

>TRBJ2-2|-|TRBV5-1|-
TGCGCCACAGGATCTGGGTCCTTCTCCGGGGAGCTGTTTTTT
CATGSGSFSGELFF
>TRBJ1-1|many|TRBV19|-
TGTGCCAGCCGACCAGCACCGAACACTGAAGCTTTCTTT
CASRPAPNTEAFF
>TRBJ1-6|-|TRBV5-1|-
TGTGCCAGCACCCCACGTACGAACTCACCCCTCCACTTT
CASTPRTNSPLHF
>TRBJ1-6|-|TRBV24-1|-
TGTGCCACCAGTGCTCCCCTGGCGCGGGGAAATTCACCCCTCCACTTT
CATSAPLARGNSPLHF
>TRBJ1-5|-|TRBV24-1|-
TGTGCCACCAGTCAGCATCCCACACATCAGCCCCAGCATTTT
CATSQHPTHQPQHF
>TRBJ1-6|-|TRBV15|TRBD1
TGTGCCACCAGCAGGACAGGGGGATCACCCCTCCACTTT
CATSRTGGSPLHF
>TRBJ1-2|-|TRBV10-3|TRBD1
TGTGCCATCAGTGGGTCCTCCGGGACAGGAGGGAACTATGGCTACACCTTC
CAISGSSGTGGNYGYTF
>TRBJ1-1|few|TRBV19|TRBD1
TGTGCCAGTAGTAGCGACAGGGGGTTCACTGAAGCTTTCTTT
CASSSDRGFTEAFF
>TRBJ1-2|-|TRBV10-2|-
TGCGCCAGCAGTGAGCCGGACGGAACATATGGCTACACCTTC
CASSEPDGTYGYTF
>TRBJ2-6|many|TRBV29-1|-
TGCAGCGTTGCCGGAGGGACTGACTCTGGGGCCAACGTCCTGACTTTC
CSVAGGTDSGANVLTF
>TRBJ2-5|few|TRBV7-8|-
TGTGCCAGCAGCCCTTCCTTGGCCCAGTACTTC
CASSPSLAQYF
>TRBJ1-5|-|TRBV15|TRBD1
TGTGCCACCAGCAGAGTCTGGACAGGGATAAGTCAGCCCCAGCATTTT
CATSRVWTGISQPQHF
>TRBJ2-7|many|TRBV7-9|-
TGTGCCAGCAGCTACAGCCTCGGGGACGAGCAGTACTTC
CASSYSLGDEQYF
>TRBJ2-5|-|TRBV29-1|TRBD1
TGCAGCGTTGAAGGGACAGGGGTCGGGCAAGAGACCCAGAACTTC
CSVEGTGVGQETQNF
>TRBJ2-3|-|TRBV11-1|-
TGTGCCAGCAGCTTAGAGGCAGCACCGAGGGTTGAGCAGTATTTT
CASSLEAAPRVEQYF
>TRBJ1-5|-|TRBV25-1|TRBD1
TGTGCCAGCAGTGAAGTCGACAGGGCCTGGGGGCAGCCCCAGCATTTT
CASSEVDRAWGQPQHF
>TRBJ2-3|-|TRBV20-1|TRBD2
TGCAGTGCTTGGGGACTAGGCGTTCTCACAGATACGCAGTATTTT
CSAWGLGVLTDTQYF
>TRBJ1-5|many|TRBV5-6|-
TGTGCCAGCAGCTTGCGGCAGAACTACAATCAGCCCCAGCATTTT
CASSLRQNYNQPQHF
>TRBJ2-7|many|TRBV11-2|TRBD2
TGTGCCAGCAGCTTATCGGGCGGGAGCTCCTACGAGCAGTACTTC
CASSLSGGSSYEQYF
>TRBJ1-5|-|TRBV11-2|TRBD1
TGTGCCAGCAGCCTCCCCTCGTCGGGACAGGGCGGGGATCAGCCCCAGCATTTT
CASSLPSSGQGGDQPQHF
>TRBJ2-7|-|TRBV29-1|TRBD1
TGCAGCGTGATAGGACAGGGGGCCTACGAGCAGTACTTC
CSVIGQGAYEQYF
>TRBJ1-4|-|TRBV7-9|TRBD1
TGTGCCAGCAGCTCCCGGACAGGGGGCGCGTCTTGGGAAAAACTGTTTTTT
CASSSRTGGASWEKLFF
>TRBJ2-7|-|TRBV20-1|-
TGCAGTGCTAGCACTACCCCCTACGAGCAGTACTTC
CSASTTPYEQYF
>TRBJ2-5|few|TRBV5-6|TRBD2
TGTGCCAGCAGCTGGGGACTAGCGGGGGGGCAATTGGTTCAAGAGACCCAGTACTTC
CASSWGLAGGQLVQETQYF
>TRBJ2-7|many|TRBV7-8|-
TGTGCCAGCAGTTTAGGCAGGGCCATAGACGAGCAGTACTTC
CASSLGRAIDEQYF
>TRBJ1-6|few|TRBV25-1|-
TGTGCCAGCAGTAGGGCAAATTCACCCCTCCACTTT
CASSRANSPLHF
>TRBJ2-7|many|TRBV11-2|-
TGTGCCAGCAGCTTCTATGGCTTCAACTACGAGCAGTACTTC
CASSFYGFNYEQYF
>TRBJ1-1|-|TRBV12-3/TRBV12-4|-
TGTGCCAGCAGTTTCCAGAGCGGCTCTGGAGCTTTCTTT
CASSFQSGSGAFF
>TRBJ2-7|-|TRBV7-6|-
TGTGCCAGCAGCTTAGGGGGCGCTGGACCCCACGAGCAGTACTTC
CASSLGGAGPHEQYF
>TRBJ1-1|many|TRBV29-1|-
TGCAGCGTTCTCCTGACTGAAGCTTTCTTT
CSVLLTEAFF
>TRBJ1-1|-|TRBV11-2|-
TGTGCCAGCAGCCGACTAGCGGGGCACACTGAAGCTTTCTTT
CASSRLAGHTEAFF